In its sample, the clone carrying this TCR beta chain was seen a few times. The antigen remains unidentified. TCRdb redid the calling of the 5' RACE reads with MiXCR, one entry per CDR3 protein. Among approximately 630,000 distinct CDR3 sequences listed, 7% to 7.5% were seen once. CDR1 and CDR2 (germline): SNHLY, FYNNEI. The V and J ends lost 8 bases and 5 bases, in that order; junction bases with no gene match: 10. The CDR3 loop spans 15 amino acids. These data are taken from a study of identical twins. Notes on the study in general: Invariant MAIT and iNKT cells could partly confound zero-insertion analyses.

These data were likewise used in another study, on yellow fever vaccine responses in identical twins.

The sample consisted of PBMCs. This clonotype originated in a woman between 18 and 29 years old in good health. J is TRBJ1-5 and V is TRBV2; 9 nucleotides line up with TRBD1. As DNA, the CDR3 is TGTGCCAGCGCTCAATCGGGACAGGGCTATCAGCCCCAGCATTTT. This codes for CASAQSGQGYQPQHF.